What follows is one TCR beta chain and its context. The sample originates from a study of shared clonotypes between healthy human individuals. The assay was immunoSEQ multiplex PCR, and TCRdb's table has in-frame clones only and misses some. The sample contains more than 1,200,000 clones, approximately 98.5% of which appear only once. The J segment lost 0 bases and the V segment lost 3 bases, leaving 7 bases of the junction unmatched. The CDR3 has 16 amino acids. Germline CDR1 MNHEY, CDR2 SMNVEV (reference sequence). The receptor comes from a man aged 25-45 years in good health. Material: naive CD4+ T cells sorted from blood. Subset given: CD45RA+ positively selected. The chain has TRBV27 and TRBJ2-7; 8 nucleotides line up with TRBD2. The chain's CDR3 is CASSFSGLGFSYEQYF. CDR3 nucleotides: TGTGCCAGCAGTTTTTCGGGACTAGGATTCTCCTACGAGCAGTACTTC.